This TCR beta chain was observed in a study of response to subunit inactivated influenza vaccine. Whole-study findings and limits: The authors put forward the suggestion that each seasonal influenza vaccination may bring in only a limited number of new T cells.

On this clonotype: The antigen is unknown.

CDR1 ENHRY and CDR2 SYGVKD come from the germline V gene. V lost 7 bases and J lost 5; bases outside the gene matches: 4. The CDR3 runs 15 residues. TCRdb fed the RT-PCR reads into MiXCR, producing one record per CDR3 protein. The sample yields under 750,000 distinct CDR3 sequences, 10% to 15% seen once. This chain uses TRBV10-3 with TRBJ1-6; 11 bases match TRBD1. Sample: PBMCs from blood, taken on the day of vaccination. The receptor was isolated from a man aged 45-65 years who received an inactivated influenza vaccine. This CDR3 reads CAITPGQGDNSPLHF. In nucleotides, the CDR3 is TGTGCCATCACTCCGGGACAGGGGGATAATTCACCCCTCCACTTT.